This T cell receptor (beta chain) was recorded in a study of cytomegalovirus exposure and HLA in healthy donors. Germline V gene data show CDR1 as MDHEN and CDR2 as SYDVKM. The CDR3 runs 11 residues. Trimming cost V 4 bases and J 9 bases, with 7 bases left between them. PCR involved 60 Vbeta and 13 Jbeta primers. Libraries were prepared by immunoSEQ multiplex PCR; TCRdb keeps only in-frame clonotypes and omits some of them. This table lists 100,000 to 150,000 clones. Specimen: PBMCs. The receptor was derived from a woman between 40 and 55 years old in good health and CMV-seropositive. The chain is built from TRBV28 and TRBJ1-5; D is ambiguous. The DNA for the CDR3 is TGTGCCAGCAGTTCCCCTCGGCCCCAGCATTTT. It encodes CASSSPRPQHF.